This T cell receptor beta chain appears in the sequencing data of a study of blood T cell repertoires in COVID-19. CDR3 length: 13 amino acids. Trimming at V came to 7 bases and at J to 3 bases, leaving 1 base not matched to a gene. Per the germline V gene, CDR1 is KGHDR and CDR2 is SFDVKD. This table comes from immunoSEQ multiplex PCR, and its TCRdb copy is limited to in-frame clones, with some not included. The sample carries 80,000 to 100,000 clones, 75% to 85% recorded once. The receptor's source is a human donor in a cohort sampled during active COVID-19. V is TRBV24-1 and J is TRBJ2-3, with TRBD1 matching over 9 bases. Sequencing was carried out using peripheral blood. The CDR3 DNA reads as TGTGCCACCAGGGACAGGGGAACAGATACGCAGTATTTT. Translated: CATRDRGTDTQYF.